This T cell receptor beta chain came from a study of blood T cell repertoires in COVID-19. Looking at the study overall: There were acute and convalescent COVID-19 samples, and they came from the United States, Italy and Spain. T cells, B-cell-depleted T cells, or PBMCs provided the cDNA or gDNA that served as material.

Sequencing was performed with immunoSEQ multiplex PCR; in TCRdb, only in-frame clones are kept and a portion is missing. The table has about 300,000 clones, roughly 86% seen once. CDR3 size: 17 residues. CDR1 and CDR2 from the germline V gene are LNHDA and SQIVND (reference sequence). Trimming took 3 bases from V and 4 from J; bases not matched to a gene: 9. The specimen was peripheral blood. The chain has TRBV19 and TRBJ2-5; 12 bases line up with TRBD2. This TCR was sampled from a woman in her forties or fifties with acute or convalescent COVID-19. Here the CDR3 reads CASSIRLAGGRGETQYF. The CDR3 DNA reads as TGTGCCAGTAGTATTCGGCTAGCGGGAGGGCGGGGAGAGACCCAGTACTTC.